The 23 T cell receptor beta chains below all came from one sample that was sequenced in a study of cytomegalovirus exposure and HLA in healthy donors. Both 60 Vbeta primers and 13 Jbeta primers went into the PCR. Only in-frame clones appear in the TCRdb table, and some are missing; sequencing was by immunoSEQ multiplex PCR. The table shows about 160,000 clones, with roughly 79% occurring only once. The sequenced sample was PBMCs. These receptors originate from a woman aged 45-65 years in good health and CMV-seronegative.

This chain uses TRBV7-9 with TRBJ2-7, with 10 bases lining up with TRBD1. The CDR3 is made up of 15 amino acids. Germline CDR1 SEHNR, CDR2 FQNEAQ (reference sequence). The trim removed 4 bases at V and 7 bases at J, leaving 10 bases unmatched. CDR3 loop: CASSYLTGGRREQYF. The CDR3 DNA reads TGTGCCAGCAGCTACCTGACAGGGGGCCGGCGTGAGCAGTACTTC.

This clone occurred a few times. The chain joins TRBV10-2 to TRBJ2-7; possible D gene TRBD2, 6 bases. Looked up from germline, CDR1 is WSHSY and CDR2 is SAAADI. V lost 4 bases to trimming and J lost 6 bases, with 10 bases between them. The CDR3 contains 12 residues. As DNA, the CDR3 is TGCGCCAGCAGTGCCGGACTATCCGAGCAGTACTTC. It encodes CASSAGLSEQYF.

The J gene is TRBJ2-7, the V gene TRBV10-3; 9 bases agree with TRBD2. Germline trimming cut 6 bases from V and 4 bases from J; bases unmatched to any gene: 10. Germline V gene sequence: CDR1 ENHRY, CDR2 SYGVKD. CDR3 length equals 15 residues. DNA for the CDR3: TGTGCCATCAGGGTACTTGCGGGAGGGCCTTACGAGCAGTACTTC. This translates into CAIRVLAGGPYEQYF.

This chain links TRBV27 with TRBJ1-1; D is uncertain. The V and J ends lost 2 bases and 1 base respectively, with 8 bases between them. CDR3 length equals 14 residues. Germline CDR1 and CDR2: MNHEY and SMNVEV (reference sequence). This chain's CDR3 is CASSLASGNTEAFF. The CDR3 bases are TGTGCCAGCAGTTTAGCTTCGGGGAACACTGAAGCTTTCTTT.

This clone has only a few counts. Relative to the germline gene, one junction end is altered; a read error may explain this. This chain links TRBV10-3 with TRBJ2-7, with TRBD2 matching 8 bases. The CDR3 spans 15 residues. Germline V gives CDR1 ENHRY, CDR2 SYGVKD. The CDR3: CASSESGTSSYEQYF. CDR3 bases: TGTGCCAGCAGTGAGAGCGGGACTAGCTCCTACGAGCAGTACTTC.

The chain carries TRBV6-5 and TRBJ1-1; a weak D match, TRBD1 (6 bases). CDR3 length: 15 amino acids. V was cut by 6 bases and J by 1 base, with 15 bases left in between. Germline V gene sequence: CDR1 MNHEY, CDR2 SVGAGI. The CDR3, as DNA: TGTGCCAGCAGACCCTCCGGGACACAGAACACTGAAGCTTTCTTT. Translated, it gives CASRPSGTQNTEAFF.

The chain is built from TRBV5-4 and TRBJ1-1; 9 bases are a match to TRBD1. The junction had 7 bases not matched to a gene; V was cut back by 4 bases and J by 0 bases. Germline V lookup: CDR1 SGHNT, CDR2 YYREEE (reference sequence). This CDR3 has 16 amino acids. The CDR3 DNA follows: TGTGCCAGCAGCCTGCAGACAGGGGGAGTGAACACTGAAGCTTTCTTT. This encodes CASSLQTGGVNTEAFF.

The DNA for the CDR3 is TGCGCCAGCAATACTAGCGGGATGAGGGAGCAGTTCTTC. It is translated as CASNTSGMREQFF. The rearrangement links TRBV10-2 to TRBJ2-1; 10 bases map to TRBD2. Losses at the gene ends were 7 bases for V and 10 bases for J; bases not matched to a gene: 7. From germline, CDR1 is WSHSY and CDR2 SAAADI. This CDR3 comprises 13 residues.

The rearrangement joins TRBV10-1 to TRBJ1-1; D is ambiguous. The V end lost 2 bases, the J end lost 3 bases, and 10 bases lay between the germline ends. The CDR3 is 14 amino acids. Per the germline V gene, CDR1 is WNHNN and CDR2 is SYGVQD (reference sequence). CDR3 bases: TGCGCCAGCAGTGAGGGGCCCCGGTACACTGAAGCTTTCTTT. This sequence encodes CASSEGPRYTEAFF.

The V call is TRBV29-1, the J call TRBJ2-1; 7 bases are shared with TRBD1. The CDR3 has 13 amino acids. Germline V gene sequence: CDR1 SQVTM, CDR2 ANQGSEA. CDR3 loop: CSSRRGGIYEQFF. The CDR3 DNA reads TGCAGTTCCAGGAGAGGGGGCATCTATGAGCAGTTCTTC.

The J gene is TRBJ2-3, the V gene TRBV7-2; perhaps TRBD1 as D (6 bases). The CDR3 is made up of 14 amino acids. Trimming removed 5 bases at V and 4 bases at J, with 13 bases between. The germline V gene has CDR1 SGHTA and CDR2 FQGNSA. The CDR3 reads CASSPRDKPDTQYF. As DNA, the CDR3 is TGTGCCAGCAGCCCCCGGGACAAGCCAGATACGCAGTATTTT.

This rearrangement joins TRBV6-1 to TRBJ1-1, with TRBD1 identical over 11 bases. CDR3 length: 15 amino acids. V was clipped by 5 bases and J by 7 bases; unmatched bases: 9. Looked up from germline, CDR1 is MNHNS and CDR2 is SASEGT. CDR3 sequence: CASSFRDRGSGEAFF. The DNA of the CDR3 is TGTGCCAGCAGTTTTCGGGACAGGGGGTCCGGTGAAGCTTTCTTT.

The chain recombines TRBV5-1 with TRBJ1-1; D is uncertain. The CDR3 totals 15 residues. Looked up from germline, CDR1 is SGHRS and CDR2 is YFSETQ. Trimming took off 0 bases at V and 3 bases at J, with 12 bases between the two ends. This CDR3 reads CASSLGTGSDTEAFF. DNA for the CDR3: TGCGCCAGCAGCTTGGGAACGGGGTCGGACACTGAAGCTTTCTTT.

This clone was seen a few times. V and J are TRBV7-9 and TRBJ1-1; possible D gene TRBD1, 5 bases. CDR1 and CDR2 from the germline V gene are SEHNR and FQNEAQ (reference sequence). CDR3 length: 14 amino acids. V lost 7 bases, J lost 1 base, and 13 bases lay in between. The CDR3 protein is CASTPQVGNTEAFF. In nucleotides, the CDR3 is TGTGCCAGCACCCCACAGGTTGGGAACACTGAAGCTTTCTTT.

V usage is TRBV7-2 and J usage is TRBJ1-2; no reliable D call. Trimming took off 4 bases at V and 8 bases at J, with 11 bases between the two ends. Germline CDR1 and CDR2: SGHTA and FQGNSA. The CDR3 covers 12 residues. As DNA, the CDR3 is TGTGCCAGCAGCTCTTCTACGGGGGGCTACACCTTC. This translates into CASSSSTGGYTF.

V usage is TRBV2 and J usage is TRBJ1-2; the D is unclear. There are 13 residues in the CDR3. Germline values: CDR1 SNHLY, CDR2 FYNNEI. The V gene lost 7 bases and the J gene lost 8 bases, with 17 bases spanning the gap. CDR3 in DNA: TGTGCCAGCAAGCCGGGTGGTTTGTGGGGCTACACCTTC. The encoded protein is CASKPGGLWGYTF.

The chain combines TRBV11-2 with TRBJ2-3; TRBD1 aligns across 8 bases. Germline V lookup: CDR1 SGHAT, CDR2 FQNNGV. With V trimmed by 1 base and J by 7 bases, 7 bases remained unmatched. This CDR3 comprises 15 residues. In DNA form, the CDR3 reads TGTGCCAGCAGCTTAGGGCAGGGGGCATGGTATACGCAGTATTTT. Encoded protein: CASSLGQGAWYTQYF.

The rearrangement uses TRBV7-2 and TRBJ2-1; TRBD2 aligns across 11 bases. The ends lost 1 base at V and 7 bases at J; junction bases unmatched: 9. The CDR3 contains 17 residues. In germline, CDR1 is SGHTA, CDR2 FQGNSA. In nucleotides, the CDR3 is TGTGCCAGCAGCTTAGAGCCCGGGACTAGCGGACAGAATGAGCAGTTCTTC. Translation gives CASSLEPGTSGQNEQFF.

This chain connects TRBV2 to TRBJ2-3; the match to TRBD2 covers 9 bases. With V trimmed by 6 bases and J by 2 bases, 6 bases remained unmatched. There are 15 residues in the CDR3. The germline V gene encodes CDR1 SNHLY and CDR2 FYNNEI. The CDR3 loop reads CASSRLADPTDTQYF. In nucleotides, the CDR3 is TGTGCCAGCAGCCGACTAGCGGATCCCACAGATACGCAGTATTTT.

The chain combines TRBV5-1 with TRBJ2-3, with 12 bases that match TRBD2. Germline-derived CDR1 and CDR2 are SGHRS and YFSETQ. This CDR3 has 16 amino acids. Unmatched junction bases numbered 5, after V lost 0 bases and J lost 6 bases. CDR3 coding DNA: TGCGCCAGCAGCTTGGGGACTAGCGGGGTTGCCGATACGCAGTATTTT. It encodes CASSLGTSGVADTQYF.

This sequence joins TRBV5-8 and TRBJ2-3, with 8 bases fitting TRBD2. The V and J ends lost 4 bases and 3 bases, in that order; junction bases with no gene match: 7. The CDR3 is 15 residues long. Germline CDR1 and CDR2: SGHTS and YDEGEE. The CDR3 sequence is CASSLGGTSTDTQYF. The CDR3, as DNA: TGTGCCAGCAGCCTAGGTGGGACTAGTACAGATACGCAGTATTTT.

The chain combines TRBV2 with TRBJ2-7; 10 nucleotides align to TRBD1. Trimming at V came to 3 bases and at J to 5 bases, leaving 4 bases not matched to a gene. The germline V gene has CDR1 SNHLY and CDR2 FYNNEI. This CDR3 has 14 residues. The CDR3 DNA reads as TGTGCCAGCAGTGAGGGACAGGGGAGGCACGAGCAGTACTTC. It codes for CASSEGQGRHEQYF.

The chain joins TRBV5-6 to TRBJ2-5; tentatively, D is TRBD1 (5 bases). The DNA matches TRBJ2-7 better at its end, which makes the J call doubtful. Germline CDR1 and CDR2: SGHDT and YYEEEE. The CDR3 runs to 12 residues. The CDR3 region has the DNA TGTGCCAGCAGCTTGAGGGGCTACGAGCAGTACTTC. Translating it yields CASSLRGYEQYF.